The sequence of this T cell receptor (beta chain) was determined in a study of preoperative IRX-2 immunotherapy in early breast cancer. The treatment is: preoperative locoregional IRX-2 cytokine immunotherapy. Patients received preoperative, locoregional IRX-2 cytokine immunotherapy in a phase Ib study. Sequencing used immunoSEQ multiplex PCR; TCRdb keeps in-frame clones, though not all of them. There are tens of thousands of clones in the sample; roughly 80% occur only once, and around 2.2% lies in the top ten. The ends were cut back, 6 bases at V and 1 base at J, with 13 bases in the middle. This CDR3 contains 15 residues. The germline CDR1 and CDR2 sequences are MNHGY and SAAAGT. This clone was seen only a few times.

This specimen consisted of lymph node tissue, obtained before IRX-2 immunotherapy. V and J are TRBV6-8 and TRBJ1-5; no clear D. This clonotype originated in a human donor with breast cancer. CDR3 sequence (DNA): TGTGCCAGCAGCCGCGAGTTTGGCAGCAATCAGCCCCAGCATTTT. Amino acids: CASSREFGSNQPQHF.